The next 17 T cell receptor beta chains were all read from a single sample in a study of T cells in Graves' hyperthyroidism and ophthalmopathy. TCR beta CDR3 region amplification was performed from RNA transcripts. The TCR CDR3 first-round RT-PCR relied on the HTBI primer set. TCRdb analysed the multiplex PCR reads with MiXCR anew, one entry per CDR3 protein. This sample has approximately 150,000 distinct CDR3 sequences, with about 9.4% found just once. Material: blood. Source of these receptors: a woman aged 18 to 35 with Graves' hyperthyroidism that later progressed to Graves' ophthalmopathy.

This clonotype was counted many times. The chain combines TRBV27 with TRBJ1-1; D might be TRBD1 (5 bases). The CDR3 consists of 14 residues. V was clipped by 7 bases and J by 6 bases, with 18 bases between them. Germline V gene sequence: CDR1 MNHEY, CDR2 SMNVEV (reference sequence). CDR3 residues: CASISRVGGAEAFF. The CDR3 coding sequence is TGTGCCAGCATAAGTAGGGTAGGAGGGGCTGAAGCTTTCTTT.

The V call is TRBV20-1, the J call TRBJ2-1, with 10 nucleotides matching TRBD2. CDR1 is DFQATT, CDR2 SNEGSKA, per germline (reference sequence). The CDR3 loop spans 14 amino acids. V shed 3 bases, J shed 5 bases, and the junction held 4 bases outside the gene matches. DNA of the CDR3: TGCAGTGCTAGGAACCTAGCGGGAGACAATGAGCAGTTCTTC. Translated: CSARNLAGDNEQFF.

This clonotype came up many times. The chain joins TRBV2 to TRBJ2-3; 16 bases fit TRBD2. Trimming took 3 bases from V and 4 from J; bases not matched to a gene: 4. The CDR3 loop spans 17 amino acids. Germline V lookup: CDR1 SNHLY, CDR2 FYNNEI. In DNA, the CDR3 is TGTGCCAGCAGTGAGGGACTAGCGGGAGGGCAAGCAGATACGCAGTATTTT. This encodes CASSEGLAGGQADTQYF. The full variable domain, its missing parts supplied by reference TRBV2 and TRBJ2-3, is EPEVTQTPSHQVTQMGQEVILRCVPISNHLYFYWYRQILGQKVEFLVSFYNNEISEKSEIFDDQFSVERPDGSNFTLKIRSTKLEDSAMYFCASSEGLAGGQADTQYFGPGTRLTVL.

V is TRBV4-2 and J is TRBJ1-5; no firm D call. In germline, CDR1 is LGHNA, CDR2 YNFKEQ. CDR3 size: 16 residues. V dropped 5 bases and J dropped 3 bases, with 17 bases sitting between them. CDR3 coding DNA: TGTGCCAGCAGCTATAGACACAAGAGCCTCAATCAGCCCCAGCATTTT. Translation: CASSYRHKSLNQPQHF.

This clonotype was counted between two and nine times. The gene calls are TRBV24-1 and TRBJ2-1, with 12 nucleotides matching TRBD1. V dropped 7 bases and J dropped 5; count of bases not matched to a gene: 8. CDR3 length equals 16 residues. Germline assignment: CDR1 KGHDR and CDR2 SFDVKD. This chain's CDR3 is CATRKPGTGGHNEQFF. DNA of the CDR3: TGTGCCACCAGAAAGCCCGGGACAGGGGGCCACAATGAGCAGTTCTTC.

This clonotype was recorded many times. The rearrangement joins TRBV20-1 to TRBJ2-3, with 8 bases fitting TRBD2. V shed 4 bases and J 2 bases; nucleotides not matched to a gene: 14. The germline V gene has CDR1 DFQATT and CDR2 SNEGSKA (reference sequence). CDR3 size: 17 residues. The CDR3 region has the DNA TGCAGTGCTACGGGTGGGGGGACTAGACACCCCACAGATACGCAGTATTTT. The encoded protein is CSATGGGTRHPTDTQYF.

This chain uses TRBV9 with TRBJ2-1; the D is unclear. The CDR3 loop spans 15 amino acids. Trimming took off 0 bases at V and 6 bases at J, with 13 bases between the two ends. Germline lookup yields CDR1 SGDLS and CDR2 YYNGEE. In DNA, the CDR3 is TGTGCCAGCAGCGTAGAACTCTCGTCGGCCAATGAGCAGTTCTTC. This translates into CASSVELSSANEQFF.

This clonotype has ten or more counts. This rearrangement joins TRBV27 to TRBJ1-5, with 7 nucleotides matching TRBD1. Germline CDR1 MNHEY, CDR2 SMNVEV (reference sequence). This CDR3 has 16 residues. V lost 4 bases, J lost 0 bases, and 6 bases stayed unmatched. CDR3 coding DNA: TGTGCCAGCAGTTCCAGGACAGGTTATAGCAATCAGCCCCAGCATTTT. It translates to CASSSRTGYSNQPQHF.

This clonotype was seen many times. The rearrangement links TRBV15 to TRBJ1-5; TRBD1 might be the D (5 bases). Germline CDR1 is LNHNV and CDR2 is YYDKDF (reference sequence). The CDR3 totals 15 residues. The germline V and J ends were trimmed by 5 bases and 0 bases, with 11 bases remaining between them. DNA of the CDR3: TGTGCCACCAGCGGGACGGAGATTAGCAATCAGCCCCAGCATTTT. Amino acid sequence: CATSGTEISNQPQHF.

CDR3 in DNA: TGTGCCAGCAGCCGGAGGGACAGGGTATGGGTGAGCACAGATACGCAGTATTTT. It translates to CASSRRDRVWVSTDTQYF. V usage is TRBV5-5 and J usage is TRBJ2-3, with TRBD1 matching 9 bases. The ends lost 4 bases at V and 0 bases at J; junction bases unmatched: 12. There are 18 residues in the CDR3. Germline CDR1 reads SGHKS; CDR2 reads YYEKEE (reference sequence).

This clonotype has a count of ten or more. CDR3 bases: TGTGCCAGCAGTTACTCCGTGGGAACTAACACTGAAGCTTTCTTT. It specifies CASSYSVGTNTEAFF. The chain recombines TRBV6-6 with TRBJ1-1, with D unresolved. Germline-derived CDR1 and CDR2 are MNHNY and SVGAGI (reference sequence). This CDR3 comprises 15 residues. Deletions cut 0 bases from V and 2 bases from J, with 10 bases between.

The chain uses TRBV18 and TRBJ2-5; 9 bases match TRBD1. Germline V gives CDR1 KGHSH, CDR2 LQKENI. Trimming cost V 5 bases and J 5 bases; bases outside gene matches: 6. The CDR3 has 14 amino acids. Here the CDR3 DNA reads TGTGCCAGCTCAAGGGGACAGGGATGGGAGACCCAGTACTTC. Its protein is CASSRGQGWETQYF. The full variable domain, rest sourced from reference TRBV18 and TRBJ2-5, is NAGVMQNPRHLVRRRGQEARLRCSPMKGHSHVYWYRQLPEEGLKFMVYLQKENIIDESGMPKERFSAEFPKEGPSILRIQQVVRGDSAAYFCASSRGQGWETQYFGPGTRLLVL.

This clonotype was counted many times. J is TRBJ1-5 and V is TRBV7-2; D unresolved. The V gene's germline CDR1 is SGHTA and CDR2 FQGNSA. The CDR3 is made up of 14 amino acids. V was shortened by 1 base and J by 7 bases, with 11 bases between the two germline ends. CDR3: CASSLGGLRQPQHF. In DNA, the CDR3 is TGTGCCAGCAGCTTAGGAGGGCTCAGGCAGCCCCAGCATTTT.

This clonotype occurred once. A much larger clonotype is one base distant, so this may be a read error. This chain links TRBV20-1 with TRBJ1-5, with 7 positions matching TRBD1. The length of the CDR3 is 13 residues. J gave up 11 bases and V 1 base, and 8 bases lay outside the gene matches. The germline gives CDR1 DFQATT, CDR2 SNEGSKA (reference sequence). CDR3 bases: TGCAGTGCTAGAGTAGGGGGCCAGGAATCCCAGCATTTT. It codes for CSARVGGQESQHF.

On this clonotype itself: One end of the junction is discordant with germline, which a read error may explain. The chain has TRBV6-1 and TRBJ1-5; D remains ambiguous. This CDR3 is 14 amino acids long. CDR1 is MNHNS and CDR2 is SASEGT in the germline V gene. CDR3 sequence (DNA): TGTGTCAGCAGTGAATACAGACTCGATCAGCCCCAGCATTTT. It specifies CVSSEYRLDQPQHF.

This clonotype has at least ten counts. This chain uses TRBV2 with TRBJ1-1; the D is unclear. CDR3 size: 13 residues. With 7 bases removed from V and 2 bases from J, the gap between germline ends came to 11 bases. The V gene's germline CDR1 is SNHLY and CDR2 FYNNEI. The CDR3: CASKPGTNTEAFF. CDR3 in DNA: TGTGCCAGCAAACCAGGCACAAACACTGAAGCTTTCTTT.

This clonotype was counted many times. At one end the junction does not follow the germline gene, possibly because of a read error. This chain joins TRBV7-2 and TRBJ2-5, with TRBD2 matching over 12 bases. From germline, CDR1 is SGHTA and CDR2 FQGNSA. This CDR3 region has 14 residues. CDR3 protein: CASSLAGGGETQYF. The CDR3, as DNA: TGTGCCAGCAGCCTAGCGGGGGGGGGGGAGACCCAGTACTTC.